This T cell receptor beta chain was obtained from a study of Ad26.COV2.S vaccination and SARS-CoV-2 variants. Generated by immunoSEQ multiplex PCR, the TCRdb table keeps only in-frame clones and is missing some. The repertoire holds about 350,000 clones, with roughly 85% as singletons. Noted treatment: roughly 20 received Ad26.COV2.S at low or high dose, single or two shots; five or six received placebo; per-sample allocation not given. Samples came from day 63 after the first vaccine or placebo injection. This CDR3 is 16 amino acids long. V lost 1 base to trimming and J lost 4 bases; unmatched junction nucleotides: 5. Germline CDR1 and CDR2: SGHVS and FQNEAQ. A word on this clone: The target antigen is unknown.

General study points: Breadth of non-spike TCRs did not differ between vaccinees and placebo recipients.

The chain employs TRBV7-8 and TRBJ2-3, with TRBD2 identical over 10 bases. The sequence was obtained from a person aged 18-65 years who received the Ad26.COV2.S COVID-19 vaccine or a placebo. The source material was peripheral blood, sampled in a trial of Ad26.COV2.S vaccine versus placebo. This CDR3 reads CASSLGLAGVPDTQYF. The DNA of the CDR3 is TGTGCCAGCAGCTTAGGGCTAGCGGGGGTCCCAGATACGCAGTATTTT.